This paragraph covers one T cell receptor beta chain sequence. The antigen is unknown. The data belong to a study of cytomegalovirus exposure and HLA in healthy donors. Whole-study results and caveats: The investigators catalogued 180 or so TCR beta chains as cytomegalovirus-associated.

Germline CDR1 reads MRHNA; CDR2 reads SNTAGT. The CDR3 covers 14 residues. Trimming stripped 4 bases from V and 3 bases from J, with 13 bases between. PCR was performed using 60 Vbeta and 13 Jbeta primers. Produced via immunoSEQ multiplex PCR; TCRdb's table is partial and in-frame only. Its listing shows about 160,000 clones. The source is a man younger than 40 in good health and CMV-seronegative. This rearrangement joins TRBV6-4 to TRBJ2-7, with D possibly being TRBD1 (6 bases). The sample taken for sequencing was PBMCs. CDR3 residues: CASSAETGGYEQYF. CDR3 nucleotide sequence: TGTGCCAGCAGTGCCGAGACAGGAGGCTACGAGCAGTACTTC.